The clone carrying this T cell receptor (beta chain) appeared a single time. Other DNA sequences within the sample encode an identical CDR3. This sample is drawn from a study of T cells in localized non-small cell lung cancer. Some clones are missing from TCRdb's copy, which holds only in-frame ones; the method was immunoSEQ multiplex PCR. The data show about 33,000 clones, roughly 90% seen once. The germline CDR1 and CDR2 sequences are MGHRA and YSYEKL. The V end lost 1 base, the J end lost 5 bases, and 8 bases lay between the germline ends. The CDR3 consists of 13 residues. The J gene is TRBJ1-2, the V gene TRBV4-1; TRBD1 is a possible D gene (5 bases). The clonotype comes from a man aged 40 to 70 with stage I lung adenocarcinoma. Source: peripheral blood, taken before any cancer treatment. CDR3 in DNA: TGCGCCAGCAGCCAAGGGGGCGAATATGGCTACACCTTC. Its translation is CASSQGGEYGYTF.